A selection of T cell receptor beta chains follows, all from one sample in a study of T cells in Graves' hyperthyroidism and ophthalmopathy. TCRdb recomputed calls from the multiplex PCR reads with MiXCR, one row per CDR3 protein. The top ten hold less than 25% of the sample, which has about 360,000 distinct CDR3 sequences, about 13% seen once. The material sequenced was blood. These receptors came from a man under 40 with Graves' hyperthyroidism that later progressed to Graves' ophthalmopathy. Each CDR3 is given with its conserved first and last residue. Fields, in order: V gene, clone size, J gene, D gene, CDR3 protein, CDR3 DNA. The D gene is left open where the match is weak. Clone size is stated in some rows and not others, as once, few, many or a class when expanded.

>TRBV28|many|TRBJ2-1|-
CASSTLAQGYEQFF
TGTGCCAGCAGTACGCTAGCTCAGGGCTATGAGCAGTTCTTC
>TRBV7-9|many|TRBJ2-7|-
CASSAGQLPNEQYF
TGTGCCAGCAGCGCGGGACAGCTGCCTAACGAGCAGTACTTC
>TRBV18|few|TRBJ2-2|-
CASSPAAGTNTGELFF
TGTGCCAGCTCACCCGCAGCGGGTACCAACACCGGGGAGCTGTTTTTT
>TRBV7-6|-|TRBJ2-7|-
CAGSVVVRDEQYF
TGTGCCGGCAGCGTTGTCGTTAGGGACGAGCAGTACTTC
>TRBV5-1|few|TRBJ1-2|TRBD1
CASSPRGQEHYGYTF
TGCGCCAGCAGCCCCAGGGGACAGGAGCACTATGGCTACACCTTC
>TRBV28|many|TRBJ1-2|-
CASSPPTGKYGYTF
TGTGCCAGCAGTCCTCCCACAGGGAAGTATGGCTACACCTTC
>TRBV15|many|TRBJ1-2|-
CATSIRANYGYTF
TGTGCCACCAGCATCAGGGCTAACTATGGCTACACCTTC
>TRBV11-2|many|TRBJ2-3|TRBD2
CASSPRLAGVGTDTQYF
TGTGCCAGCAGCCCGAGACTAGCGGGGGTTGGCACAGATACGCAGTATTTT
>TRBV27|few|TRBJ1-5|-
CASSFLTGLNQPQHF
TGTGCCAGCAGTTTTCTCACAGGCCTCAATCAGCCCCAGCATTTT
>TRBV28|-|TRBJ2-1|-
CASSSMVQFF
TGTGCCAGCAGTTCTATGGTGCAGTTCTTC
>TRBV9|many|TRBJ2-7|TRBD2
CASSVAAGGEQYF
TGTGCCAGCAGCGTAGCAGCGGGGGGCGAGCAGTACTTC
>TRBV18|many|TRBJ2-1|-
CASSPGRDSDEQFF
TGTGCCAGCTCACCAGGGCGGGACTCCGATGAGCAGTTCTTC
>TRBV2|many|TRBJ2-1|-
CASRQGGFYNEQFF
TGTGCCAGCAGACAGGGGGGGTTCTACAATGAGCAGTTCTTC
>TRBV6-2/TRBV6-3|-|TRBJ2-7|-
CASSYSRKVVSEQYF
TGTGCCAGCAGTTACTCGAGAAAGGTAGTCTCCGAGCAGTACTTC
>TRBV5-5|many|TRBJ2-3|-
CASSRNPGLGGTDTQYF
TGTGCCAGCAGCCGCAATCCGGGTCTTGGAGGCACAGATACGCAGTATTTT
>TRBV13|few|TRBJ1-1|-
CASSLGKDPVSAFF
TGTGCCAGCAGTTTGGGAAAGGACCCCGTGAGTGCTTTCTTT
>TRBV6-1|-|TRBJ2-5|-
CASSFGLEETQYF
TGTGCCAGCAGTTTCGGACTGGAAGAGACCCAGTACTTC
>TRBV6-1|many|TRBJ2-7|TRBD1
CASSSPGQGFEQYF
TGTGCCAGCAGTTCGCCGGGACAGGGGTTCGAGCAGTACTTC
>TRBV3-1|-|TRBJ2-5|-
CASSQGGGPLSGTQYF
TGTGCCAGCAGCCAAGGAGGGGGACCCTTATCCGGGACCCAGTACTTC
>TRBV18|-|TRBJ1-2|-
CASSPEAGLYGYTF
TGTGCCAGCTCACCCGAGGCAGGCTTATATGGCTACACCTTC
>TRBV20-1|many|TRBJ2-5|TRBD2
CSLTSGALETQYF
TGCAGTTTGACTAGCGGGGCACTCGAGACCCAGTACTTC
>TRBV6-1|many|TRBJ2-3|TRBD2
CASLLAGTSTDTQYF
TGTGCCAGCTTATTAGCGGGGACCAGCACAGATACGCAGTATTTT
>TRBV7-2|many|TRBJ2-5|-
CASSLSKQSQETQYF
TGTGCCAGCAGCTTAAGTAAACAGTCTCAAGAGACCCAGTACTTC
>TRBV20-1|many|TRBJ1-1|-
CSARDGRKGNTEAFF
TGCAGTGCTAGAGATGGGAGGAAGGGGAACACTGAAGCTTTCTTT
>TRBV12-3/TRBV12-4|-|TRBJ2-5|TRBD2
CASTSRGGGETQYF
TGTGCCAGCACCTCGCGCGGGGGAGGAGAGACCCAGTACTTC
>TRBV10-3|-|TRBJ1-5|-
CAISDGGPQPQHF
TGTGCCATCAGTGACGGGGGGCCTCAGCCCCAGCATTTT